Below are 3 T cell receptor beta chains sequenced from a single sample in a study of cytomegalovirus exposure and HLA in healthy donors. Primers included in the PCR were 60 Vbeta and 13 Jbeta primers. TCRdb's copy holds only in-frame clones and misses some; the assay was immunoSEQ multiplex PCR. The sample has about 170,000 clones; around 80% are singletons. Sample: PBMCs. The receptors derive from a woman aged 25 to 39 in good health and CMV-seropositive.

V is TRBV7-8 and J is TRBJ1-2; D possibly corresponds to TRBD1 (5 bases). This CDR3 contains 14 residues. Trimming left V 1 base short and J 8 bases short, with 14 bases between. Germline values: CDR1 SGHVS, CDR2 FQNEAQ. CDR3 in DNA: TGTGCCAGCAGCTTAGAAGGCAGGGTCTCCGGCTACACCTTC. The encoded protein is CASSLEGRVSGYTF.

The chain couples TRBV25-1 to TRBJ2-1, with a weak D call TRBD1 (6 bases). Trimming pared 4 bases from V and 8 bases from J, leaving 9 bases between. Germline V gene lookup returns CDR1 MGHDK and CDR2 SYGVNS. The CDR3 spans 12 residues. The CDR3 reads CASSAGVDEQFF. The DNA for the CDR3 is TGTGCCAGCAGTGCAGGGGTCGATGAGCAGTTCTTC.

The rearrangement joins TRBV6-5 to TRBJ1-1; no firm D call. V shed 5 bases and J shed 5 bases, with 9 bases lying between them. CDR3 size: 12 residues. Germline CDR1 and CDR2: MNHEY and SVGAGI. The CDR3 region has the DNA TGTGCCAGCAGTCGCGACAAGACTGAAGCTTTCTTT. Its translation is CASSRDKTEAFF.